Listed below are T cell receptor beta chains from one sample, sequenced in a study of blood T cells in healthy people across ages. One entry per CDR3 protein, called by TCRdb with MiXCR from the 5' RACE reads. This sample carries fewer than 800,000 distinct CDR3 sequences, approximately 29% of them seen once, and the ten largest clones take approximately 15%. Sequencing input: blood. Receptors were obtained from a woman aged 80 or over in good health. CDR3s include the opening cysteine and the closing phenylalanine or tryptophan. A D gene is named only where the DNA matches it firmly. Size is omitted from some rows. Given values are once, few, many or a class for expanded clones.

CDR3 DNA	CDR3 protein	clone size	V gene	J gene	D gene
TGCAGTGCCTTGATTTTGCGAGGGGAGACCCAGTACTTC	CSALILRGETQYF	many	TRBV20-1	TRBJ2-5	.
TGCAGCGTAGTGGGACAGGGCCTATACGAGCAGTACTTC	CSVVGQGLYEQYF	.	TRBV29-1	TRBJ2-7	TRBD1
TGTGCCAGCGCAAGCCGCTCCTATAATTCACCCCTCCACTTT	CASASRSYNSPLHF	few	TRBV18	TRBJ1-6	.
TGTGCCTGGAGCCAATCGGGAAGTCGCTCACCCCTCCACTTT	CAWSQSGSRSPLHF	.	TRBV30	TRBJ1-6	.
TGCAGTGCTAGTGTACGAGCGGGAGGCCTCTCCTACGAGCAGTACTTC	CSASVRAGGLSYEQYF	once	TRBV20-1	TRBJ2-7	TRBD2
TGTGCCTGGAGTGTGGCAGGGGGCTATGGGCAGCCCCAGCATTTT	CAWSVAGGYGQPQHF	.	TRBV30	TRBJ1-5	TRBD1
TGCAGCGTCGCCCGAGGGGGAAGCACAGATACGCAGTATTTT	CSVARGGSTDTQYF	many	TRBV29-1	TRBJ2-3	.
TGTGCCATCAGTGAACCCCGAAAAGGGAATGAAAAACGGTTTTTT	CAISEPRKGNEKRFF	.	TRBV10-3	TRBJ1-4	.
TGTGCCAGCAGTTTAGAGGCAGGGGCGGGCACTGAAGCTTTCTTT	CASSLEAGAGTEAFF	many	TRBV12-3/TRBV12-4	TRBJ1-1	.
TGCAGTGCTAGAGATTTATCAAAGGGGGCCTACAATGAGCAGTTCTTC	CSARDLSKGAYNEQFF	many	TRBV20-1	TRBJ2-1	.
TGTGCCAGCAGTCGACGCGACAGGGTTCTAGCGGGGAGCTCCTACAATGAGCAGTTCTTC	CASSRRDRVLAGSSYNEQFF	many	TRBV6-2/TRBV6-3	TRBJ2-1	TRBD2
TGCGCCAGCAGCTTGCGAACAGGGGGGAGCACTGAAGCTTTCTTT	CASSLRTGGSTEAFF	.	TRBV5-1	TRBJ1-1	TRBD1
TGTGCCAGCAGCGACGACAGGGTAGACACAGATACGCAGTATTTT	CASSDDRVDTDTQYF	many	TRBV4-2	TRBJ2-3	TRBD1
TGTGCCAGCAGCGTAGTAGCGGGGTCCTACAATGAGCAGTTCTTC	CASSVVAGSYNEQFF	many	TRBV9	TRBJ2-1	TRBD2
TGCGCCAGCAGCTTGGGTAGCGGGGCGCCTAGCACAGATACGCAGTATTTT	CASSLGSGAPSTDTQYF	many	TRBV5-1	TRBJ2-3	TRBD2
TGTGCCAGCAATCCCCAGGGGACAGGGCCTTGGTACTACACCTTC	CASNPQGTGPWYYTF	.	TRBV28	TRBJ1-2	TRBD1
TGTGCCAGCAGTTACCGCCCCACCTACGAGCAGTACTTC	CASSYRPTYEQYF	many	TRBV6-5	TRBJ2-7	.
TGCAGTGCCCTCCGGGACAGGGGGGGGAATGAGCAGTTCTTC	CSALRDRGGNEQFF	many	TRBV20-1	TRBJ2-1	TRBD1